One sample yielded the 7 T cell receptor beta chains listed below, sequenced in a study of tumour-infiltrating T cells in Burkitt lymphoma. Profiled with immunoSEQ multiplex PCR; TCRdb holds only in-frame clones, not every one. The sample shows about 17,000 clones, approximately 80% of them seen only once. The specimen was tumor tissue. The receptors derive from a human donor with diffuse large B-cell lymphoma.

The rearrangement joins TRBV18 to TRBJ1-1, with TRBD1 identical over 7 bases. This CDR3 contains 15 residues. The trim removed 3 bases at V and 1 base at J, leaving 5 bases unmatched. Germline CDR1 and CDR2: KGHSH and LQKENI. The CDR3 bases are TGTGCCAGCTCACCTAAACAGGGGCCGAACACTGAAGCTTTCTTT. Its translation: CASSPKQGPNTEAFF. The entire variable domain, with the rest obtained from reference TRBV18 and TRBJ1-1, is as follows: NAGVMQNPRHLVRRRGQEARLRCSPMKGHSHVYWYRQLPEEGLKFMVYLQKENIIDESGMPKERFSAEFPKEGPSILRIQQVVRGDSAAYFCASSPKQGPNTEAFFGQGTRLTVV.

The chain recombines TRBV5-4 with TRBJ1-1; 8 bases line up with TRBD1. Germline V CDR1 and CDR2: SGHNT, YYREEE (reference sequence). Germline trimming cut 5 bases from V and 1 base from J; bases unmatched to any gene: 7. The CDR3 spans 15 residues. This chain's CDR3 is CASRPETGANTEAFF. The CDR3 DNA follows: TGTGCCAGCAGACCAGAGACAGGGGCGAACACTGAAGCTTTCTTT.

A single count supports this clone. The CDR3 protein is CASSRVGRRSTNEKLFF. The CDR3 DNA follows: TGTGCCAGCTCACGTGTGGGACGGAGGTCAACTAATGAAAAACTGTTTTTT. V usage is TRBV18 and J usage is TRBJ1-4; a weak D match, TRBD1 (5 bases). From germline, CDR1 is KGHSH and CDR2 LQKENI. Trimming stripped 4 bases from V and 0 bases from J, with 15 bases between. This CDR3 contains 17 residues.

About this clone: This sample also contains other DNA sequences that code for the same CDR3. CDR3 sequence (DNA): TGTGCCAGCAGTGAAGGTTCACCCCTCCACTTT. This encodes CASSEGSPLHF. V is TRBV2 and J is TRBJ1-6, with unresolved D. CDR1 and CDR2 from the germline V gene are SNHLY and FYNNEI. The germline V and J ends were trimmed by 1 base and 9 bases, with 1 base remaining between them. The CDR3 has 11 amino acids.

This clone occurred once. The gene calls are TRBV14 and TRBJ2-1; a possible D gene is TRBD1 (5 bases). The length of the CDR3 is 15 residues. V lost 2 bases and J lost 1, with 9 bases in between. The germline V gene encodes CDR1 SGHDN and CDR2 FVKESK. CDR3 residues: CASSQLSGSYNEQFF. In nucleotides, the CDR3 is TGTGCCAGCAGCCAACTGTCAGGGTCCTACAATGAGCAGTTCTTC.

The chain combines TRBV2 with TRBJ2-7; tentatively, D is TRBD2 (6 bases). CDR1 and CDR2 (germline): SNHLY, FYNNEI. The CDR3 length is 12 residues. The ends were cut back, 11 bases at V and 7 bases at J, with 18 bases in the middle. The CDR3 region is CAATRGNREQYF. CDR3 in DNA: TGTGCCGCAACTCGGGGGAATCGGGAGCAGTACTTC.

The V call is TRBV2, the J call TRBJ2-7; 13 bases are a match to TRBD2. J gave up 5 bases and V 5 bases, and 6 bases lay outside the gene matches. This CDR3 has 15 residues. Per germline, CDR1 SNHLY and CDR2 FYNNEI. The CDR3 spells CASSRTSGSRNEQYF. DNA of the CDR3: TGTGCCAGCAGTCGGACTAGCGGGAGTAGGAACGAGCAGTACTTC.